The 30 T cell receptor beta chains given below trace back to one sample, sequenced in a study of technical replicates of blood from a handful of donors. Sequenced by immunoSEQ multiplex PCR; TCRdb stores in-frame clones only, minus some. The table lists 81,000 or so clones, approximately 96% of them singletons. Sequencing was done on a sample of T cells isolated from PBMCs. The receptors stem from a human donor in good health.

The chain's CDR3 is CASSLLVGGQADTQYF. CDR3 coding DNA: TGTGCCAGCAGCTTGCTTGTGGGAGGGCAGGCAGATACGCAGTATTTT. The rearrangement links TRBV11-2 to TRBJ2-3; 7 positions agree with TRBD2. Germline V gene lookup returns CDR1 SGHAT and CDR2 FQNNGV. This CDR3 comprises 16 residues. After removal of 3 bases from V and 4 bases from J, the junction contained 10 bases not matched to a gene.

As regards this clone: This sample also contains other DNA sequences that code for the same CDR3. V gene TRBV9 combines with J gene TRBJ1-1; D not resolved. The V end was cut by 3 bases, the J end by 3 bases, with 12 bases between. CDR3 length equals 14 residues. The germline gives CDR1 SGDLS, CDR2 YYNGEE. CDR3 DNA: TGTGCCAGCAGCGGACCCGGCGGGGACACTGAAGCTTTCTTT. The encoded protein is CASSGPGGDTEAFF.

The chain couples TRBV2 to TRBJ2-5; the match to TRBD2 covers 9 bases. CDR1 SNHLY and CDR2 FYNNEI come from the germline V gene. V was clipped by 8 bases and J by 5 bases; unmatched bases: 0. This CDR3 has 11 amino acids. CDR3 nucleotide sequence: TGTGCCAGCGGACTAGCGGAGACCCAGTACTTC. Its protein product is CASGLAETQYF.

As DNA, the CDR3 is TGCGCCAGCAGGTTTTTAGCGGGAGGGCCGAGCACAGATACGCAGTATTTT. Translated, it gives CASRFLAGGPSTDTQYF. The genes are TRBV5-1 and TRBJ2-3; 11 nucleotides match TRBD2. With 5 bases clipped from V and 0 bases from J, the junction kept 8 bases outside the gene matches. The CDR3 spans 17 residues. Per germline, CDR1 SGHRS and CDR2 YFSETQ.

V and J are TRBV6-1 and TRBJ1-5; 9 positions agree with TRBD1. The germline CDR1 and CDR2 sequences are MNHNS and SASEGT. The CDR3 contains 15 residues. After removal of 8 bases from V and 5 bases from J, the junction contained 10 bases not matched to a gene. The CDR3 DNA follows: TGTGCCAGCCAGTACGGGACAGGGAACTATCAGCCCCAGCATTTT. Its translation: CASQYGTGNYQPQHF.

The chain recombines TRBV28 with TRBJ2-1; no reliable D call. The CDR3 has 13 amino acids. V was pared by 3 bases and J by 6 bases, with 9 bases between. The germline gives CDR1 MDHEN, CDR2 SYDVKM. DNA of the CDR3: TGTGCCAGCAGTTTCCCTCATAGCAATGAGCAGTTCTTC. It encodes CASSFPHSNEQFF.

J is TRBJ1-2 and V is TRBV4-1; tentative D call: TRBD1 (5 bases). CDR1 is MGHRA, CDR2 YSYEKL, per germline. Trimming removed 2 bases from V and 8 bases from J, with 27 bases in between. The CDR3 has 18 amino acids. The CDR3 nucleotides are TGCGCCAGCAGCCAACATCTTCTCGGGGGGACCCAATTCGGGGGCTACACCTTC. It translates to CASSQHLLGGTQFGGYTF.

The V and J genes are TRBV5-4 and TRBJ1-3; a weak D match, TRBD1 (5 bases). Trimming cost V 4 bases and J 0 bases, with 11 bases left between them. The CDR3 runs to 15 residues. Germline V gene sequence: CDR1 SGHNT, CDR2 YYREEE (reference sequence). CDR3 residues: CASSVGGISGNTIYF. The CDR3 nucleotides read TGTGCCAGCAGCGTCGGGGGTATCTCTGGAAACACCATATATTTT.

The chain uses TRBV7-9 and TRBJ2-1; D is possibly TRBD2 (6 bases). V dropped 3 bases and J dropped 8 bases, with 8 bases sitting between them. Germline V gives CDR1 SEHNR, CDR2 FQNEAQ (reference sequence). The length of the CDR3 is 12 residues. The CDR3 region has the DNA TGTGCCAGCAGCTTGGGAGGTTATGAGCAGTTCTTC. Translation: CASSLGGYEQFF.

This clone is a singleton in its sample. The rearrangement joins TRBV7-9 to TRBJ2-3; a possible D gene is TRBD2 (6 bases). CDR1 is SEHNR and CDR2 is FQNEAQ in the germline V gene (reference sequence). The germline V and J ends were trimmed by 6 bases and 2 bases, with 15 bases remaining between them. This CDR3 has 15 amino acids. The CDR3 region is CASSSQGGNTDTQYF. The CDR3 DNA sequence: TGTGCCAGCAGTTCCCAGGGAGGTAACACAGATACGCAGTATTTT.

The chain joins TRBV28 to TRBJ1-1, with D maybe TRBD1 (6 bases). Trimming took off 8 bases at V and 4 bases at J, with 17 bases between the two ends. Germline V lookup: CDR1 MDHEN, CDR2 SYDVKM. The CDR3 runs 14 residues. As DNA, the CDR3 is TGTGCCAGCGGAGCAACAGGGTCGGCCACTGAAGCTTTCTTT. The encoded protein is CASGATGSATEAFF. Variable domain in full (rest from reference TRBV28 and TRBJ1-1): DVKVTQSSRYLVKRTGEKVFLECVQDMDHENMFWYRQDPGLGLRLIYFSYDVKMKEKGDIPEGYSVSREKKERFSLILESASTNQTSMYLCASGATGSATEAFFGQGTRLTVV.

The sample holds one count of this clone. The CDR3 loop is CAWSVRLEAFF. The CDR3 DNA is TGTGCCTGGAGTGTGCGTTTAGAAGCTTTCTTT. V usage is TRBV30 and J usage is TRBJ1-1; D gene ambiguous. CDR3 length: 11 amino acids. Germline-derived CDR1 and CDR2 are GTSNPN and SVGIG (reference sequence). V was cut by 0 bases and J by 8 bases, with 7 bases left in between.

CDR3 sequence: CATSLPGLYNEQFF. CDR3 in DNA: TGTGCCACCAGCCTACCGGGACTTTACAATGAGCAGTTCTTC. This sequence joins TRBV15 and TRBJ2-1; D is perhaps TRBD2 (6 bases). Germline V gives CDR1 LNHNV, CDR2 YYDKDF (reference sequence). Trimming shortened V by 5 bases and J by 4 bases, and 12 bases separated the two germline ends. The CDR3 runs to 14 residues.

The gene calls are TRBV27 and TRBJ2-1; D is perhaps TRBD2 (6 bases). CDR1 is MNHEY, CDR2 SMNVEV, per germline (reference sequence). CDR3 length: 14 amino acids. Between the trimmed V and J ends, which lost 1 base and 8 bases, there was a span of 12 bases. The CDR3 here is CASSLFSTGDEQFF. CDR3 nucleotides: TGTGCCAGCAGTTTATTCTCAACGGGGGATGAGCAGTTCTTC.

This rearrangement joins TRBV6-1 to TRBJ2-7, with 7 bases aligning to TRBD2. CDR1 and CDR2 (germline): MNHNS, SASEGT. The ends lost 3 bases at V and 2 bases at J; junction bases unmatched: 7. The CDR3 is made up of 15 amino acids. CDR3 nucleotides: TGTGCCAGCAGTGAGGGTCTAGCGGTTACCTACGAGCAGTACTTC. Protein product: CASSEGLAVTYEQYF.

The chain's CDR3 is CASSSPSQGNTEAFF. The DNA of the CDR3 is TGTGCCAGCAGCTCACCCTCACAGGGAAACACTGAAGCTTTCTTT. The chain has TRBV21-1 and TRBJ1-1; no DNA check was done on the table's D call, TRBD1. TRBV21-1 is recorded as a pseudogene. This CDR3 contains 15 residues.

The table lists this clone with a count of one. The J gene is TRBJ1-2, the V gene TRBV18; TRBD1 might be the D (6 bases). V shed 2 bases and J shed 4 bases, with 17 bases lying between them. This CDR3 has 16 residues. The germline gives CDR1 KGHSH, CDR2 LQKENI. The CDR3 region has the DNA TGTGCCAGCTCACCAAATCGACAGGTCGCGGGCTATGGCTACACCTTC. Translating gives CASSPNRQVAGYGYTF.

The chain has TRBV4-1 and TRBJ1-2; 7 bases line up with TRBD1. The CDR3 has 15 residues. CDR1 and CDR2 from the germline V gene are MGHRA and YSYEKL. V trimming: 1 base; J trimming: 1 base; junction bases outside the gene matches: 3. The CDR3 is CASSQVGGGNYGYTF. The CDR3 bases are TGCGCCAGCAGCCAAGTAGGGGGCGGTAACTATGGCTACACCTTC.

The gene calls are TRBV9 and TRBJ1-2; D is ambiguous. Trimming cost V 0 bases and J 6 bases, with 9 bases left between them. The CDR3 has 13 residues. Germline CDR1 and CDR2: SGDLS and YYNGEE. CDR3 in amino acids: CASSVAPQDGYTF. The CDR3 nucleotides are TGTGCCAGCAGCGTAGCTCCCCAGGATGGCTACACCTTC.

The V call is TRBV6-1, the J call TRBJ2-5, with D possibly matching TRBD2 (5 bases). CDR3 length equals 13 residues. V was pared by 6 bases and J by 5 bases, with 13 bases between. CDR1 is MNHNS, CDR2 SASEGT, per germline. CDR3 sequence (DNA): TGTGCCAGCAGCGCCCGAGGGCGTGAGACCCAGTACTTC. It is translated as CASSARGRETQYF.

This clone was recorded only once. The DNA for the CDR3 is TGCGCCAGCAGCCGAGGGCACGGCGACATGAACACTGAAGCTTTCTTT. Translating it yields CASSRGHGDMNTEAFF. The chain combines TRBV5-1 with TRBJ1-1; D not certain. The CDR3 runs 16 residues. Trimming stripped 4 bases from V and 0 bases from J, with 16 bases between. Germline CDR1 is SGHRS and CDR2 is YFSETQ.

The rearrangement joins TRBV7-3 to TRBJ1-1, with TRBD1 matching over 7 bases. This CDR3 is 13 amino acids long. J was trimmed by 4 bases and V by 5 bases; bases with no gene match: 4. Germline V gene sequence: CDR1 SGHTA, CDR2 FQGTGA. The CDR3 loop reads CASSTQGGTEAFF. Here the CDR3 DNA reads TGTGCCAGCAGCACCCAGGGGGGCACTGAAGCTTTCTTT.

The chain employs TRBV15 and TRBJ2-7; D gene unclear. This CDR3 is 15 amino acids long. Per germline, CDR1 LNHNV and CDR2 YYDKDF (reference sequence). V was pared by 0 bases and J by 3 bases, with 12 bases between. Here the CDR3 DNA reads TGTGCCACCAGCAGAGATTACAGCCCAAACTACGAGCAGTACTTC. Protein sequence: CATSRDYSPNYEQYF.

The DNA of the CDR3 is TGTGCCAGCAGCTCACAGAGGGTGAACACTGAAGCTTTCTTT. Protein: CASSSQRVNTEAFF. This chain uses TRBV5-4 with TRBJ1-1; D not resolved. Germline lookup yields CDR1 SGHNT and CDR2 YYREEE (reference sequence). The CDR3 is 14 residues long. V lost 3 bases to trimming and J lost 0 bases, with 9 bases between them.

This CDR3 reads CASSPALNRDGDYGYTF. CDR3 nucleotides: TGTGCCAGCTCACCAGCCCTAAACAGGGATGGGGACTATGGCTACACCTTC. The gene calls are TRBV18 and TRBJ1-2; D possibly corresponds to TRBD1 (6 bases). This CDR3 region has 17 residues. Trimming removed 2 bases at V and 3 bases at J, with 19 bases between. The germline V gene encodes CDR1 KGHSH and CDR2 LQKENI.

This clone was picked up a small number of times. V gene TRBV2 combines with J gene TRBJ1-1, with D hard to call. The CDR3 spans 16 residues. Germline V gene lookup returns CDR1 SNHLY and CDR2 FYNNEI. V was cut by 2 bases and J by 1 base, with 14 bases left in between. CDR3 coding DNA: TGTGCCAGCAGTGAAAGCTTTGGAACAGAGAACACTGAAGCTTTCTTT. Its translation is CASSESFGTENTEAFF.

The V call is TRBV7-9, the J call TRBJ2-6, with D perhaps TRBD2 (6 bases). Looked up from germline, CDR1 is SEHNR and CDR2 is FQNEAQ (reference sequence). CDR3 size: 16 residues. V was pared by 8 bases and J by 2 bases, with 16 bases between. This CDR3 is CASRRRGSAGANVLTF. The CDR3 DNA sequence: TGTGCCAGCCGACGGAGGGGTTCGGCTGGGGCCAACGTCCTGACTTTC.

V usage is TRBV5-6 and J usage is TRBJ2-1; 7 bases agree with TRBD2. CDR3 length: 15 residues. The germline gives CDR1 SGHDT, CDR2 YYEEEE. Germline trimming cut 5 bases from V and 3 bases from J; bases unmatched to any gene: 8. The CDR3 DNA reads TGTGCCAGCAGGATGGGCCCTAGCGGCTACAATGAGCAGTTCTTC. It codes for CASRMGPSGYNEQFF.

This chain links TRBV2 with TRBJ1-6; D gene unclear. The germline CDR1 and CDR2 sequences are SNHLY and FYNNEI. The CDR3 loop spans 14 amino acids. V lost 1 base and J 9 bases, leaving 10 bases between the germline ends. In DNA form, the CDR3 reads TGTGCCAGCAGTGAAGAGAGTTATGGTTCACCCCTCCACTTT. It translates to CASSEESYGSPLHF.

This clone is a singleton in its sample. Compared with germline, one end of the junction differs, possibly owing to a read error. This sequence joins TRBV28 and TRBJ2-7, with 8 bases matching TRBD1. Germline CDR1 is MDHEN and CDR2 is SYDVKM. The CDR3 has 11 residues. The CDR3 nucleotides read TGTGCCAGCAGTTCCCGGGACAGGTTTTCCTTC. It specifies CASSSRDRFSF.